The clone carrying this T cell receptor beta chain was found once. CDR1 and CDR2 from the germline V gene are LGHDT and YNNKEL (reference sequence). This CDR3 comprises 14 residues. Trimming at V came to 4 bases and at J to 6 bases, leaving 4 bases not matched to a gene. The study drew participants aged about 18 to 89 years from approximately 23 US areas. Self-reported history from a screening survey and questionnaire set each donor's cohort. This record comes from a study of blood T cell repertoires in COVID-19. Background on the study: PBMCs, B-cell-depleted T cells, or T cells were the source of the cDNA or gDNA that made up the material.

Assay: immunoSEQ multiplex PCR; the TCRdb copy retains only in-frame clones and omits some. The profile shows more than 200,000 clones, around 90% of them singletons. The source material was PBMCs or T cells enriched from blood (not recorded which). The clonotype comes from a woman aged 45-65 years who had recovered from COVID-19. The J gene is TRBJ2-3, the V gene TRBV3-1 (or the pseudogene TRBV3-2); 10 nucleotides agree with TRBD2. CDR3 sequence reads: CASSPSGSIDTQYF. The CDR3, as DNA: TGTGCCAGCAGCCCTAGCGGGAGTATCGATACGCAGTATTTT.